This TCR beta chain stems from a study of T cell repertoires in cytomegalovirus infection. MiXCR, applied by TCRdb to the reads, yields one record per CDR3 protein. The sample includes approximately 700,000 distinct CDR3 sequences, roughly a third of them seen just once. Sequencing was done on a sample of PBMCs. This TCR was recovered from a human donor in good health (CMV status not recorded). Some clones in this sample may be carry-over from other donors' samples.

The CDR3 DNA is TGTGCCAGCAGCTCGCCAGGGAGGTACGAGCAGTACTTC. Translating gives CASSSPGRYEQYF. This rearrangement joins TRBV11-1 to TRBJ2-7; TRBD2 is a possible D gene (6 bases). Trimming removed 4 bases at V and 4 bases at J, with 11 bases between. Germline CDR1 and CDR2: SGHAT and FQDESV (reference sequence). The CDR3 totals 13 residues.